The next 27 T cell receptor beta chains were all read from a single sample in a study of T cells in Graves' hyperthyroidism and ophthalmopathy. RNA transcripts served as the template for amplifying TCR beta CDR3 regions. TCR CDR3 regions were first amplified by RT-PCR with HTBI primers. TCRdb called the multiplex PCR reads again in MiXCR, with one record for every CDR3 protein. Seen here are 650,000 to 750,000 distinct CDR3 sequences, roughly 15% observed once, and the top ten hold roughly 10%. The material sequenced was blood. These receptors all come from a woman between 18 and 30 years old with Graves' hyperthyroidism.

Many counts were recorded for this clonotype. V gene TRBV12-3 or TRBV12-4 combines with J gene TRBJ1-5, with unresolved D. The ends were cut back, 3 bases at V and 1 base at J, with 10 bases in the middle. The length of the CDR3 is 15 residues. This chain's CDR3 is CASSFRQSSNQPQHF. CDR3 in DNA: TGTGCCAGCAGTTTTAGGCAGTCGAGCAATCAGCCCCAGCATTTT.

This clonotype has only one observation. Being one base from a much bigger clone, this may be a read error. The rearrangement joins TRBV20-1 to TRBJ2-5; the match to TRBD1 covers 9 bases. The CDR3 is 13 amino acids. V was clipped by 6 bases and J by 8 bases; unmatched bases: 10. Germline values: CDR1 DFQATT, CDR2 SNEGSKA (reference sequence). CDR3 in DNA: TGCAGTGCATCGGACAGGGGCCTGGCCACCCAGTACTTC. Protein product: CSASDRGLATQYF.

This clonotype was seen only a few times. The chain links TRBV4-3 to TRBJ2-2, with D uncertain. The CDR3 contains 17 residues. Germline V lookup: CDR1 LGHNA, CDR2 YSLEER. V was cut by 1 base and J by 6 bases, with 18 bases left in between. The CDR3 DNA is TGCGCCAGCAGCCAAGTATCTCACTTGGATAGTCCCGGGGAGCTGTTTTTT. The encoded protein is CASSQVSHLDSPGELFF.

This clonotype was counted ten times or more. The junction differs from germline at one of its ends, possibly a read error. The chain couples TRBV7-7 to TRBJ1-1; D is perhaps TRBD1 (5 bases). Germline CDR1 reads SSHAT; CDR2 reads FNYEAQ (reference sequence). The CDR3 totals 13 residues. In DNA, the CDR3 is TGTGCTAGCAGCTTAGCGGAGGGGACTGAAGCTTTCTTT. This translates into CASSLAEGTEAFF.

The chain is built from TRBV20-1 and TRBJ1-1; a weak D match, TRBD1 (6 bases). The germline V and J ends were trimmed by 5 bases and 0 bases, with 19 bases remaining between them. Per germline, CDR1 DFQATT and CDR2 SNEGSKA (reference sequence). The CDR3 length is 16 residues. The CDR3 bases are TGCAGTGCTCAAGACAGGCGAAACTTGATGAACACTGAAGCTTTCTTT. Protein sequence: CSAQDRRNLMNTEAFF.

V usage is TRBV20-1 and J usage is TRBJ1-3; D gene unclear. Between the trimmed V and J ends, which lost 1 base and 3 bases, there was a span of 4 bases. Germline values: CDR1 DFQATT, CDR2 SNEGSKA (reference sequence). This CDR3 is built from 12 residues. The CDR3: CSARGGGNTIYF. The CDR3 bases are TGCAGTGCTAGAGGGGGTGGAAACACCATATATTTT.

This clonotype was counted many times. The chain combines TRBV7-2 with TRBJ2-5, with D perhaps assigned TRBD1 or TRBD2 (5 bases each). This CDR3 is built from 15 residues. V dropped 8 bases and J dropped 5 bases, with 21 bases sitting between them. Germline lookup yields CDR1 SGHTA and CDR2 FQGNSA. The CDR3 coding sequence is TGTGCCAGCTATCAACCCGGGGCGCTACTGGAGACCCAGTACTTC. Amino acid sequence: CASYQPGALLETQYF.

Here the CDR3 reads CGTGQQNNEQFF. CDR3 coding DNA: TGTGGGACGGGACAGCAAAACAATGAGCAGTTCTTC. J is TRBJ2-1 and V is TRBV28, with 7 bases that match TRBD1. The CDR3 has 12 amino acids. Germline assignment: CDR1 MDHEN and CDR2 SYDVKM.

The table lists this clonotype with many counts. The chain carries TRBV28 and TRBJ1-2, with D maybe TRBD1 (5 bases). The germline V gene has CDR1 MDHEN and CDR2 SYDVKM. The CDR3 runs 15 residues. V was pared by 3 bases and J by 1 base, with 12 bases between. The CDR3: CASSFPTDSNYGYTF. DNA of the CDR3: TGTGCCAGCAGTTTCCCCACAGACAGTAACTATGGCTACACCTTC.

This clonotype showed up just once. The chain has TRBV4-1 and TRBJ2-3; 15 bases are a match to TRBD2. Germline V gene data show CDR1 as MGHRA and CDR2 as YSYEKL. CDR3 size: 20 residues. V lost 2 bases, J lost 5 bases, and 14 bases stayed unmatched. The CDR3 reads CASSQITGGLAGGSIDTQYF. CDR3 coding DNA: TGCGCCAGCAGCCAAATCACTGGGGGACTAGCGGGAGGAAGTATAGATACGCAGTATTTT.

V and J are TRBV20-1 and TRBJ2-2; TRBD1 aligns across 8 bases. This CDR3 has 15 residues. Germline V lookup: CDR1 DFQATT, CDR2 SNEGSKA (reference sequence). V was clipped by 5 bases and J by 5 bases; unmatched bases: 10. CDR3 amino acids: CSASQGTGGTGELFF. The CDR3 DNA follows: TGCAGTGCTTCCCAGGGGACAGGAGGAACCGGGGAGCTGTTTTTT.

The gene calls are TRBV4-1 and TRBJ1-5; 7 positions match TRBD1. The J segment lost 4 bases and the V segment lost 3 bases, leaving 9 bases of the junction unmatched. This CDR3 spans 16 amino acids. Germline-derived CDR1 and CDR2 are MGHRA and YSYEKL. Here the CDR3 DNA reads TGCGCCAGCAGCCAGGGCGGACAGGCGCGAAATCAGCCCCAGCATTTT. Amino acids: CASSQGGQARNQPQHF.

The chain uses TRBV7-6 and TRBJ2-2, with D unresolved. Germline assignment: CDR1 SGHVS and CDR2 FNYEAQ. With 7 bases removed from V and 6 bases from J, the gap between germline ends came to 15 bases. CDR3 size: 14 residues. In DNA, the CDR3 is TGTGCCAGCACCTCCTCCCCCATGGCCGGGGAGCTGTTTTTT. It encodes CASTSSPMAGELFF.

The CDR3 sequence is CASSNLRGGGGELFF. CDR3 nucleotide sequence: TGTGCCAGTAGCAACCTTCGCGGGGGTGGCGGGGAGCTGTTTTTT. J is TRBJ2-2 and V is TRBV19; 7 positions match TRBD2. V was clipped by 6 bases and J by 7 bases; unmatched bases: 11. CDR1 and CDR2 from the germline V gene are LNHDA and SQIVND (reference sequence). The CDR3 sequence is 15 residues long.

This clonotype was found a few times. As DNA, the CDR3 is TGTGCCTGGAGTGGACTAGCGGGGAAACCGGTGCAGTTCTTC. It translates to CAWSGLAGKPVQFF. The rearrangement joins TRBV30 to TRBJ2-1, with 11 positions matching TRBD2. CDR1 and CDR2 (germline): GTSNPN, SVGIG (reference sequence). The V segment lost 1 base and the J segment 12 bases; nucleotides outside the gene matches: 8. The CDR3 has 14 residues. Combining the CDR3 with reference TRBV30 and TRBJ2-1 gives the whole variable domain SQTIHQWPATLVQPVGSPLSLECTVEGTSNPNLYWYRQAAGRGLQLLFYSVGIGQISSEVPQNLSASRPQDRQFILSSKKLLLSDSGFYLCAWSGLAGKPVQFFGPGTRLTVL.

This clonotype was observed many times. CDR3 in DNA: TGTGCCAGCAGCTTGATTCCTTTTAGCGGCAAGAGAACCAATGAGCAGTTCTTC. It encodes CASSLIPFSGKRTNEQFF. This chain connects TRBV7-9 to TRBJ2-1, with D possibly matching TRBD2 (6 bases). With 3 bases removed from V and 6 bases from J, the gap between germline ends came to 24 bases. This CDR3 contains 18 residues. Germline assignment: CDR1 SEHNR and CDR2 FQNEAQ (reference sequence).

The chain links TRBV30 to TRBJ1-3; the match to TRBD1 covers 8 bases. Germline trimming cut 6 bases from V and 4 bases from J; bases unmatched to any gene: 5. The CDR3 loop spans 13 amino acids. The germline V gene encodes CDR1 GTSNPN and CDR2 SVGIG (reference sequence). CDR3 nucleotides: TGTGCCTGCCAGGGGGCTGGCGGAAACACCATATATTTT. Translation: CACQGAGGNTIYF.

Notes on this clonotype: No conserved phenylalanine or tryptophan is present at the end of the CDR3, so a read error is the likely explanation. The rearrangement links TRBV27 to TRBJ2-1; TRBD1 aligns across 7 bases. The CDR3 extends over 17 amino acids. Trimming at V came to 5 bases and at J to 0 bases, leaving 10 bases not matched to a gene. CDR1 and CDR2 (germline): MNHEY, SMNVEV (reference sequence). The CDR3 is CASSRPTGDSSYNEQFL. The CDR3 nucleotides are TGTGCCAGCAGTAGACCGACCGGGGACAGCTCCTACAATGAGCAGTTCCTC.

This clonotype was seen at least ten times. The chain carries TRBV27 and TRBJ2-1; 9 bases align to TRBD1. V lost 1 base, J lost 8 bases, and 6 bases stayed unmatched. This CDR3 is 15 amino acids long. From germline, CDR1 is MNHEY and CDR2 SMNVEV (reference sequence). The DNA for the CDR3 is TGTGCCAGCAGTTTATTGGGACAGGGTAGGGATGAGCAGTTCTTC. The encoded protein is CASSLLGQGRDEQFF.

This clonotype has at least ten counts. The V and J genes are TRBV28 and TRBJ2-7; D might be TRBD1 (7 bases). The CDR3 totals 13 residues. Germline CDR1 is MDHEN and CDR2 is SYDVKM. V gave up 7 bases and J gave up 7 bases, with 17 bases separating them. The DNA for the CDR3 is TGTGCCAGCAAGGACAAGGGGGCGGGAGAGCAGTACTTC. Its protein is CASKDKGAGEQYF.

CDR3 nucleotide sequence: TGCAGTGCTAGAGTGGAGGACAGGAGCTCCTATAATTCACCCCTCCACTTT. Amino acids: CSARVEDRSSYNSPLHF. The genes are TRBV20-1 and TRBJ1-6; 7 bases are a match to TRBD1. CDR1 is DFQATT and CDR2 is SNEGSKA in the germline V gene (reference sequence). CDR3 length: 17 amino acids. The V and J ends lost 1 base and 0 bases, in that order; junction bases with no gene match: 6.

The chain employs TRBV29-1 and TRBJ2-5, with D tentatively TRBD1 (6 bases). V was trimmed by 5 bases and J by 3 bases, leaving 13 bases between them. The CDR3 spans 13 residues. Looked up from germline, CDR1 is SQVTM and CDR2 is ANQGSEA. The CDR3 nucleotides are TGCAGCGTTCTTGCGGCAGGGGAAGAGACCCAGTACTTC. Translated, it gives CSVLAAGEETQYF.

The chain is built from TRBV7-6 and TRBJ1-2; TRBD1 matches at 8 bases. Unmatched junction bases numbered 11, after V lost 5 bases and J lost 6 bases. The CDR3 loop spans 15 amino acids. The germline V gene encodes CDR1 SGHVS and CDR2 FNYEAQ. The CDR3 loop reads CASSPGTGGKNGYTF. The CDR3 DNA reads TGTGCCAGCAGCCCCGGTACAGGGGGAAAAAATGGCTACACCTTC.

The rearrangement joins TRBV10-3 to TRBJ2-5; 8 nucleotides line up with TRBD2. The V segment lost 6 bases and the J segment 2 bases; nucleotides outside the gene matches: 5. The CDR3 totals 14 residues. CDR1 is ENHRY, CDR2 SYGVKD, per germline. The CDR3 protein is CAISRGGRQETQYF. DNA for the CDR3: TGTGCCATCAGCCGGGGGGGGAGGCAAGAGACCCAGTACTTC.

V gene TRBV6-5 combines with J gene TRBJ2-3, with no clear D. Germline loops: CDR1 MNHEY, CDR2 SVGAGI. The CDR3 is 11 residues long. Trimming removed 4 bases from V and 9 bases from J, with 8 bases in between. The CDR3 bases are TGTGCCAGCAGTTCTGTCGGGACGCAGTATTTT. This gives the protein CASSSVGTQYF.

In this sample, this clonotype turned up many times. The V call is TRBV19, the J call TRBJ2-7; 8 nucleotides line up with TRBD2. This CDR3 is 15 amino acids long. Germline V lookup: CDR1 LNHDA, CDR2 SQIVND (reference sequence). V gave up 1 base and J gave up 4 bases; unmatched junction bases: 6. CDR3 nucleotides: TGTGCCAGTAGTATAGTTGCGGGGGGCGCGTACGAGCAGTACTTC. Protein sequence: CASSIVAGGAYEQYF.

The table lists this clonotype with a few counts. The chain carries TRBV19 and TRBJ1-5; D gene unclear. V lost 3 bases to trimming and J lost 1 base, with 7 bases between them. Germline CDR1 LNHDA, CDR2 SQIVND (reference sequence). This CDR3 is built from 14 residues. Here the CDR3 reads CASSITGSNQPQHF. As DNA, the CDR3 is TGTGCCAGTAGTATCACTGGGAGCAATCAGCCCCAGCATTTT.